This T cell receptor (beta chain) came from a study of technical replicates of blood from several donors (dated by TCRdb to 2016 to 2017). Sequences ENHRY (CDR1) and SYGVKD (CDR2) are obtained from the germline V gene. The junction shows trimming of 1 base on V and 3 bases on J, and the gene matches do not reach 8 bases of it. The CDR3 starts with the cysteine, ends with the phenylalanine, and has 17 residues. The DNA shown is the 51-base CDR3, in frame from base 1. A few counts support this clone. No antigen is known for it. Per-nucleotide qualities are absent, and no much larger clonotype sits a single base away. Libraries were built with the immunoSEQ multiplex PCR assay. TCRdb carries this immuneACCESS record with in-frame sequences only. Its versions omit some clonotypes, under half of them owing to an unresolved V gene in the studies checked, with the rest unexplained. This sample comprises tens of thousands of clones, about 90% of them detected only once. The top ten clonotypes cover about 0.4% of the sample.

The sample comprised T cells isolated from PBMCs. The chain is encoded by TRBV10-3 joined to TRBJ1-1, with 10 middle bases fitting TRBD1. This receptor was taken from a human donor in good health. The DNA reads TGTGCCATCAGTGAGTTTCCGGGACAGGGGCGGCACACTGAAGCTTTCTTT. It codes for CAISEFPGQGRHTEAFF.